This entry lists 32 T cell receptor beta chains sequenced from one sample in a study of graft-versus-host responses after intestinal transplantation. Generated by immunoSEQ multiplex PCR, the TCRdb table keeps only in-frame clones and is missing some. In the table there are tens of thousands of clones, around 90% of which are singletons. These receptors' antigens are unknown. Material: unstimulated CD4+ T cells sorted from spleen or lymph node cells, obtained before transplant. The receptor source for this set is a human donor who was the organ donor for an intestinal transplant.

V gene TRBV7-8 combines with J gene TRBJ1-5; no clear D gene. V was pared by 4 bases and J by 4 bases, with 11 bases between. The CDR3 loop spans 14 amino acids. Germline CDR1 SGHVS, CDR2 FQNEAQ. The DNA for the CDR3 is TGTGCCAGCAGCTCGACGACGGCGAATCAGCCCCAGCATTTT. Its translation: CASSSTTANQPQHF.

The chain has TRBV30 and TRBJ1-3; 8 bases are shared with TRBD1. This CDR3 has 16 amino acids. Germline CDR1 is GTSNPN and CDR2 is SVGIG (reference sequence). J lost 0 bases, V lost 0 bases, and 4 bases had no gene match. The CDR3 DNA reads as TGTGCCTGGAGTGTATTCGGACAGGGCTCTGGAAACACCATATATTTT. Amino acid sequence: CAWSVFGQGSGNTIYF.

The chain joins TRBV7-2 to TRBJ1-1; D ambiguous. The V and J ends lost 3 bases and 6 bases respectively, with 8 bases between them. From germline, CDR1 is SGHTA and CDR2 FQGNSA. The CDR3 extends over 12 amino acids. As DNA, the CDR3 is TGTGCCAGCAGCTTTCCTAAGGCTGAAGCTTTCTTT. This sequence encodes CASSFPKAEAFF.

The rearrangement joins TRBV19 to TRBJ1-1; TRBD1 matches 8 bases. Germline V lookup: CDR1 LNHDA, CDR2 SQIVND (reference sequence). This CDR3 is built from 13 residues. V was clipped by 2 bases and J by 4 bases; unmatched bases: 0. For the CDR3, the DNA is TGTGCCAGTAGTATACAGGGGGCCACTGAAGCTTTCTTT. This sequence encodes CASSIQGATEAFF.

This clone was recorded only once. This sequence joins TRBV19 and TRBJ1-2; D not resolved. The germline CDR1 and CDR2 sequences are LNHDA and SQIVND (reference sequence). The length of the CDR3 is 14 residues. Trimming took off 5 bases at V and 0 bases at J, with 10 bases between the two ends. CDR3 sequence (DNA): TGTGCCAGTAGTTTCCGAGCAGCTAACTATGGCTACACCTTC. Amino acids: CASSFRAANYGYTF. The full variable domain, with the rest looked up from reference TRBV19 and TRBJ1-2, is DGGITQSPKYLFRKEGQNVTLSCEQNLNHDAMYWYRQDPGQGLRLIYYSQIVNDFQKGDIAEGYSVSREKKESFPLTVTSAQKNPTAFYLCASSFRAANYGYTFGSGTRLTVV.

The V gene is TRBV6-6, the J gene TRBJ2-7; 7 bases map to TRBD2. V gave up 8 bases and J gave up 1 base; unmatched junction bases: 5. Germline V CDR1 and CDR2: MNHNY, SVGAGI (reference sequence). This CDR3 is 13 amino acids long. For the CDR3, the DNA is TGTGCCAGCGTCGCTAGCGGTTCCTACGAGCAGTACTTC. It specifies CASVASGSYEQYF.

The rearrangement links TRBV5-1 to TRBJ2-7; the D is unclear. Trimming removed 0 bases from V and 3 bases from J, with 1 base in between. This CDR3 is built from 11 residues. Per the germline V gene, CDR1 is SGHRS and CDR2 is YFSETQ. The CDR3 nucleotides read TGCGCCAGCAGCTTGGACTACGAGCAGTACTTC. Residues: CASSLDYEQYF.

This clone occurred once. This rearrangement joins TRBV9 to TRBJ1-1, with unresolved D. Per the germline V gene, CDR1 is SGDLS and CDR2 is YYNGEE. Trimming left V 0 bases short and J 3 bases short, with 6 bases between. This CDR3 region has 13 residues. This CDR3 is CASSVARDTEAFF. CDR3 bases: TGTGCCAGCAGCGTAGCCCGGGACACTGAAGCTTTCTTT. The whole variable domain, remainder taken from reference TRBV9 and TRBJ1-1, is DSGVTQTPKHLITATGQRVTLRCSPRSGDLSVYWYQQSLDQGLQFLIQYYNGEERAKGNILERFSAQQFPDLHSELNLSSLELGDSALYFCASSVARDTEAFFGQGTRLTVV.

The J gene is TRBJ2-4, the V gene TRBV7-2; the match to TRBD1 covers 9 bases. CDR1 and CDR2 from the germline V gene are SGHTA and FQGNSA. Losses at the gene ends were 6 bases for V and 6 bases for J; bases not matched to a gene: 3. CDR3 length: 13 amino acids. CDR3 in amino acids: CASRSTGGNIQYF. The CDR3 region has the DNA TGTGCCAGCAGATCGACAGGGGGAAACATTCAGTACTTC. The entire variable domain, with the rest obtained from reference TRBV7-2 and TRBJ2-4, is as follows: GAGVSQSPSNKVTEKGKDVELRCDPISGHTALYWYRQSLGQGLEFLIYFQGNSAPDKSGLPSDRFSAERTGGSVSTLTIQRTQQEDSAVYLCASRSTGGNIQYFGAGTRLSVL.

The chain couples TRBV28 to TRBJ1-5, with D perhaps matching TRBD1 (5 bases). Germline V CDR1 and CDR2: MDHEN, SYDVKM. This CDR3 spans 18 amino acids. Trimming removed 3 bases from V and 0 bases from J, with 18 bases in between. For the CDR3, the DNA is TGTGCCAGCAGTTTGTTTTCCCCGCAGGGCGGTAGCAATCAGCCCCAGCATTTT. Translation: CASSLFSPQGGSNQPQHF. The variable domain in full, completed from reference TRBV28 and TRBJ1-5, reads DVKVTQSSRYLVKRTGEKVFLECVQDMDHENMFWYRQDPGLGLRLIYFSYDVKMKEKGDIPEGYSVSREKKERFSLILESASTNQTSMYLCASSLFSPQGGSNQPQHFGDGTRLSIL.

V is TRBV28 and J is TRBJ1-3, with no clear D. This CDR3 has 16 amino acids. Trimming removed 6 bases at V and 2 bases at J, with 17 bases between. Germline lookup yields CDR1 MDHEN and CDR2 SYDVKM. The CDR3 here is CASSLVGSNPGNTIYF. The CDR3 DNA follows: TGTGCCAGCAGCCTGGTGGGCTCGAACCCTGGAAACACCATATATTTT.

The chain couples TRBV2 to TRBJ2-3, with D maybe TRBD2 (5 bases). The CDR3 loop spans 13 amino acids. The germline V and J ends were trimmed by 5 bases and 3 bases, with 9 bases remaining between them. The germline V gene encodes CDR1 SNHLY and CDR2 FYNNEI. CDR3 nucleotide sequence: TGTGCCAGCAGTCGGGGTGGGACAGATACGCAGTATTTT. Translated: CASSRGGTDTQYF.

This clone turned up a few times. The J gene is TRBJ2-2, the V gene TRBV5-1; a possible D gene is TRBD2 (6 bases). The CDR3 has 14 amino acids. From germline, CDR1 is SGHRS and CDR2 YFSETQ. V gave up 2 bases and J gave up 6 bases, with 11 bases separating them. The DNA of the CDR3 is TGCGCCAGCAGCTTACGGGGGTTGGCCGGGGAGCTGTTTTTT. Its translation: CASSLRGLAGELFF.

V and J are TRBV2 and TRBJ2-1, with D maybe TRBD2 (5 bases). Germline assignment: CDR1 SNHLY and CDR2 FYNNEI. This CDR3 comprises 15 residues. V shed 2 bases and J shed 0 bases, with 8 bases lying between them. CDR3 in DNA: TGTGCCAGCAGTGAATCGGACTTCTCCTACAATGAGCAGTTCTTC. It translates to CASSESDFSYNEQFF. Full variable domain (remainder filled in from reference TRBV2 and TRBJ2-1): EPEVTQTPSHQVTQMGQEVILRCVPISNHLYFYWYRQILGQKVEFLVSFYNNEISEKSEIFDDQFSVERPDGSNFTLKIRSTKLEDSAMYFCASSESDFSYNEQFFGPGTRLTVL.

The rearrangement links TRBV7-6 to TRBJ2-5; 7 nucleotides line up with TRBD2. The trim removed 0 bases at V and 5 bases at J, leaving 9 bases unmatched. CDR3 length: 16 amino acids. The germline V gene has CDR1 SGHVS and CDR2 FNYEAQ. The DNA of the CDR3 is TGTGCCAGCAGCTTAGCGGGAGGGCAGCTCTTGGAGACCCAGTACTTC. This sequence encodes CASSLAGGQLLETQYF.

The genes are TRBV6-1 and TRBJ1-1; D gene uncertain. The germline V gene encodes CDR1 MNHNS and CDR2 SASEGT. V was cut by 1 base and J by 8 bases, with 5 bases left in between. The CDR3 extends over 11 amino acids. The CDR3 coding sequence is TGTGCCAGCAGTGAAGGCAGGGAAGCTTTCTTT. This encodes CASSEGREAFF.

In this sample, this clone turned up a few times. The chain couples TRBV7-3 to TRBJ2-7, with D tentatively TRBD2 (6 bases). Trimming took 5 bases from V and 4 from J, leaving 12 bases between them. The CDR3 sequence is 13 residues long. The germline V gene encodes CDR1 SGHTA and CDR2 FQGTGA. The CDR3 region is CASSIAGGYEQYF. CDR3 coding DNA: TGTGCCAGCAGCATAGCCGGAGGGTACGAGCAGTACTTC.

This sequence joins TRBV5-1 and TRBJ2-3; no firm D call. V gave up 3 bases and J gave up 2 bases, with 10 bases separating them. The CDR3 loop spans 14 amino acids. Germline V gives CDR1 SGHRS, CDR2 YFSETQ. The CDR3 protein is CASSWMGNTDTQYF. The CDR3 DNA reads TGCGCCAGCAGCTGGATGGGAAACACAGATACGCAGTATTTT.

The chain is built from TRBV6-1 and TRBJ2-7; 7 bases match TRBD2. This CDR3 has 15 amino acids. The J segment lost 1 base and the V segment lost 7 bases, leaving 10 bases of the junction unmatched. Germline CDR1 is MNHNS and CDR2 is SASEGT. CDR3 protein: CASKIFGGGSYEQYF. The DNA of the CDR3 is TGTGCCAGCAAGATATTCGGGGGAGGGTCCTACGAGCAGTACTTC.

The chain's CDR3 is CASSRIGTSGANVLTF. The CDR3 DNA reads as TGTGCCAGCAGCCGTATAGGTACATCCGGGGCCAACGTCCTGACTTTC. The chain has TRBV7-6 and TRBJ2-6, with no clear D. From germline, CDR1 is SGHVS and CDR2 FNYEAQ. Trimming cost V 5 bases and J 4 bases, with 15 bases left between them. The CDR3 totals 16 residues.

The chain has TRBV21-1 and TRBJ2-2; the DNA was not compared with TRBD2, the D call given in the table. TRBV21-1 is a pseudogene locus. The CDR3 spans 14 residues. CDR3 nucleotide sequence: TGTGCCAGCAGCAAAGGGAGAAACTGGAGGGAGCTGTTTTTT. Amino acid sequence: CASSKGRNWRELFF.

The chain links TRBV10-3 to TRBJ2-3; D may be TRBD2 (6 bases). V lost 6 bases and J lost 2, with 12 bases in between. The CDR3 length is 14 residues. The germline CDR1 and CDR2 sequences are ENHRY and SYGVKD. The CDR3 is CAIRDYGNTDTQYF. The CDR3 DNA reads as TGTGCCATCAGGGACTACGGTAACACAGATACGCAGTATTTT.

The chain recombines TRBV4-3 with TRBJ2-2, with 16 bases fitting TRBD2. The J segment lost 7 bases and the V segment lost 3 bases, leaving 5 bases of the junction unmatched. Germline CDR1 LGHNA, CDR2 YSLEER. The CDR3 covers 17 residues. CDR3 nucleotides: TGCGCCAGCAGCCAGGGACTAGCGGGAGGGGACATCGGGGAGCTGTTTTTT. Its translation: CASSQGLAGGDIGELFF.

This clone was observed a few times. The gene calls are TRBV5-1 and TRBJ2-6, with 7 bases matching TRBD2. V lost 4 bases and J lost 1; bases outside the gene matches: 5. There are 16 residues in the CDR3. Germline V CDR1 and CDR2: SGHRS, YFSETQ. The CDR3 loop reads CASSPGGLSGANVLTF. In nucleotides, the CDR3 is TGCGCCAGCAGCCCCGGGGGGTTATCTGGGGCCAACGTCCTGACTTTC.

The J gene is TRBJ2-7, the V gene TRBV6-5, with TRBD1 identical over 9 bases. This CDR3 region has 15 residues. V lost 6 bases and J lost 3; bases outside the gene matches: 9. The germline CDR1 and CDR2 sequences are MNHEY and SVGAGI. The CDR3: CASSRRGQGGYEQYF. Written as DNA, the CDR3 is TGTGCCAGCAGCCGGCGGGGACAGGGAGGCTACGAGCAGTACTTC.

V and J are TRBV25-1 and TRBJ1-5; no reliable D call. CDR3 length equals 14 residues. V was pared by 4 bases and J by 0 bases, with 7 bases between. The germline gives CDR1 MGHDK, CDR2 SYGVNS. CDR3 residues: CASSGEYSNQPQHF. CDR3 nucleotides: TGTGCCAGCAGTGGAGAATATAGCAATCAGCCCCAGCATTTT.

J is TRBJ2-7 and V is TRBV6-4; 14 nucleotides agree with TRBD2. Unmatched junction bases numbered 4, after V lost 3 bases and J lost 6 bases. The CDR3 extends over 15 amino acids. Germline CDR1 and CDR2: MRHNA and SNTAGT. The CDR3 loop is CASSEGLAGVSEQYF. CDR3 bases: TGTGCCAGCAGTGAGGGACTAGCGGGAGTAAGCGAGCAGTACTTC.

J is TRBJ2-3 and V is TRBV21-1; the DNA was not used to check the table's D call, TRBD1. TRBV21-1 is recorded as a pseudogene. This CDR3 region has 15 residues. The CDR3 sequence is CARLEQGLATDTQYF. The CDR3 DNA reads TGTGCCAGACTGGAACAGGGGCTGGCCACAGATACGCAGTATTTT.

The V gene is TRBV6-5, the J gene TRBJ2-7; tentatively, D is TRBD1 (6 bases). Looked up from germline, CDR1 is MNHEY and CDR2 is SVGAGI. CDR3 length: 14 residues. Deletions cut 4 bases from V and 0 bases from J, with 10 bases between. The CDR3 DNA reads TGTGCCAGCAGTTCAGACAGGAGCTCCTACGAGCAGTACTTC. This encodes CASSSDRSSYEQYF.

The chain has TRBV30 and TRBJ2-1; 7 nucleotides match TRBD2. The CDR3 sequence is 16 residues long. The J segment lost 5 bases and the V segment lost 3 bases, leaving 13 bases of the junction unmatched. The germline CDR1 and CDR2 sequences are GTSNPN and SVGIG (reference sequence). CDR3 sequence: CAWSRWGLRINNEQFF. The CDR3 DNA is TGTGCCTGGAGCCGCTGGGGACTACGAATAAACAATGAGCAGTTCTTC.

In the case of this clone: The same CDR3 is also encoded by other DNA sequences in this sample. The chain joins TRBV9 to TRBJ1-1, with 9 bases identical to TRBD1. In germline, CDR1 is SGDLS, CDR2 YYNGEE. The V gene end was trimmed by 2 bases and the J gene end by 4 bases; junction bases not matched to a gene: 0. This CDR3 comprises 13 residues. CDR3 loop: CASSVGQGTEAFF. In DNA form, the CDR3 reads TGTGCCAGCAGCGTGGGACAGGGCACTGAAGCTTTCTTT. Based on the CDR3 plus reference TRBV9 and TRBJ1-1, the full variable domain is DSGVTQTPKHLITATGQRVTLRCSPRSGDLSVYWYQQSLDQGLQFLIQYYNGEERAKGNILERFSAQQFPDLHSELNLSSLELGDSALYFCASSVGQGTEAFFGQGTRLTVV.

CDR3 DNA sequence: TGTGCCAGCAGCTTGGGGACTAGCGGCTACGAGCAGTACTTC. It translates to CASSLGTSGYEQYF. The chain combines TRBV11-2 with TRBJ2-7; TRBD2 aligns across 11 bases. The CDR3 is 14 amino acids. Trimming cost V 3 bases and J 3 bases; bases outside gene matches: 1. CDR1 and CDR2 from the germline V gene are SGHAT and FQNNGV.